This T cell receptor beta chain appears in the sequencing data of a study of blood T cells in healthy people across ages. Germline V gene lookup returns CDR1 SGHVS and CDR2 FNYEAQ. The CDR3 has 16 amino acids. V was trimmed by 7 bases and J by 4 bases, leaving 22 bases between them. With a J-beta primer mix and a sample-barcoded 5' primer, a second PCR ran about 7 to 12 cycles. TCRdb re-analysed the 5' RACE reads in MiXCR, keeping a single row per CDR3 protein. The sample holds 850,000 to 1,300,000 distinct CDR3 sequences, over 35% seen once. The chain is built from TRBV7-6 and TRBJ2-5; possibly TRBD2 for D (6 bases). Sequencing input: blood. This receptor was identified in an older woman in good health. The chain's CDR3 is CASTSPEGYGAETQYF. The CDR3 region has the DNA TGTGCCAGCACTTCGCCGGAGGGCTATGGGGCAGAGACCCAGTACTTC.